These T cell receptor beta chains were read from a single sample in a study of blood T cells in healthy people across ages. MiXCR, applied by TCRdb to the 5' RACE reads, yields one record per CDR3 protein. The data show 1.6 million or so distinct CDR3 sequences, almost 35% seen once. The sample was blood. The receptors here all came from a woman aged 25 to 45 in good health. CDR3s include the opening cysteine and the closing phenylalanine or tryptophan. The order of the fields is clone size, D gene, V gene, J gene, CDR3 DNA, CDR3 protein. A D gene is named only where the DNA matches it firmly. A clone size is listed for some rows: how often the clone was seen (once, few, many), or a class if it is expanded.

size: many; D: .; V: TRBV29-1; J: TRBJ2-5; DNA: TGCAGCGTTTGGCGAGAGACCCAGTACTTC; CDR3: CSVWRETQYF
size: .; D: .; V: TRBV7-3; J: TRBJ2-3; DNA: TGTGCCAGCAGCCCCGGGATGGCAGATACGCAGTATTTT; CDR3: CASSPGMADTQYF
size: .; D: .; V: TRBV11-1; J: TRBJ2-7; DNA: TGTGCCAGCAGCGGCAGGGGTGTCGAGCAGTACTTC; CDR3: CASSGRGVEQYF
size: few; D: TRBD1; V: TRBV13; J: TRBJ2-2; DNA: TGTGCCAGCAGAACAGGGGAAGTGGGCACCGGGGAGCTGTTTTTT; CDR3: CASRTGEVGTGELFF
size: .; D: TRBD2; V: TRBV7-9; J: TRBJ2-3; DNA: TGTGCCAGCAGCTTGATAGCGGGAGACACGGGCACAGATACGCAGTATTTT; CDR3: CASSLIAGDTGTDTQYF
size: once; D: TRBD2; V: TRBV20-1; J: TRBJ2-1; DNA: TGCAGCGCCCCAGGGAGCGGGGGGCTGCACAATGAGCAGTTCTTC; CDR3: CSAPGSGGLHNEQFF
size: .; D: .; V: TRBV9; J: TRBJ2-5; DNA: TGTGCCAGCAGCGGTCCCGGGAGTATCGAGACCCAGTACTTC; CDR3: CASSGPGSIETQYF
size: few; D: .; V: TRBV4-1; J: TRBJ2-1; DNA: TGCGCCAGCAGCTCCCGAGGGCAGGGTATCTATGAGCAGTTCTTC; CDR3: CASSSRGQGIYEQFF
size: .; D: TRBD2; V: TRBV5-1; J: TRBJ2-7; DNA: TGCGCCAGCAGCTTGGGAGGAACTAGCGGGAGCGGGACCTACGAGCAGTACTTC; CDR3: CASSLGGTSGSGTYEQYF
size: .; D: TRBD2; V: TRBV5-1; J: TRBJ2-1; DNA: TGCGCCAGCAGCGCCCCGGGACTAGCACCCTACAATGAGCAGTTCTTC; CDR3: CASSAPGLAPYNEQFF
size: .; D: TRBD1; V: TRBV10-3; J: TRBJ1-2; DNA: TGTGCCATCAGTGAGTCCCGAGACAGGGGGAATGGCTACACCTTC; CDR3: CAISESRDRGNGYTF
size: few; D: TRBD1; V: TRBV3-1; J: TRBJ1-2; DNA: TGTGCCAGCAGCCAAGGGTACAGGGGGCGAGGCTATGGCTACACCTTC; CDR3: CASSQGYRGRGYGYTF
size: many; D: .; V: TRBV28; J: TRBJ2-3; DNA: TGTGCCAGCAGTTCCCCCTCCCTAGCTTTAGCAGATACGCAGTATTTT; CDR3: CASSSPSLALADTQYF
size: .; D: TRBD2; V: TRBV5-1; J: TRBJ2-7; DNA: TGCGCCAGCAGCTTGGAGAGCGGGACTCGCTCCTACGAGCAGTACTTC; CDR3: CASSLESGTRSYEQYF
size: .; D: TRBD1; V: TRBV20-1; J: TRBJ1-2; DNA: TGCATTCCACAAGGGACAGCTCTACACTATGGCTACACCTTC; CDR3: CIPQGTALHYGYTF
size: .; D: TRBD1; V: TRBV20-1; J: TRBJ2-5; DNA: TGCAGTGCTAGTTCGAGTTGGGACAGCCAAGAGACCCAGTACTTC; CDR3: CSASSSWDSQETQYF
size: once; D: .; V: TRBV7-8; J: TRBJ2-7; DNA: TGTGCCAGCAGCTTAGAAGCCAGGGAACGCAAGCAGTACTTC; CDR3: CASSLEARERKQYF
size: .; D: .; V: TRBV11-1; J: TRBJ2-7; DNA: TGTGCCAGCAGCCCATGCAGGGGCGGCGAGCAGTACTTC; CDR3: CASSPCRGGEQYF
size: many; D: .; V: TRBV7-2; J: TRBJ2-7; DNA: TGTGCCAGCAGCTTAGTTGGGCAGTCCTACGAGCAGTACTTC; CDR3: CASSLVGQSYEQYF
size: .; D: .; V: TRBV4-1; J: TRBJ1-1; DNA: TGCGCCAGCAGCCAAGATCGGGGCAGGAACACTGAAGCTTTCTTT; CDR3: CASSQDRGRNTEAFF
size: .; D: TRBD2; V: TRBV20-1; J: TRBJ2-3; DNA: TGCAGTGCTAGAGGGACTAGCGGATACACAGATACGCAGTATTTT; CDR3: CSARGTSGYTDTQYF
size: many; D: .; V: TRBV12-3/TRBV12-4; J: TRBJ2-1; DNA: TGTGCCAGCAGTCCGGGGACCGGTGAGAGTTACAATGAGCAGTTCTTC; CDR3: CASSPGTGESYNEQFF
size: many; D: TRBD1; V: TRBV27; J: TRBJ1-2; DNA: TGTGCCAGCAGTCCTCGGACAGGGGGCGGGTATGGCTACACCTTC; CDR3: CASSPRTGGGYGYTF
size: .; D: TRBD2; V: TRBV20-1; J: TRBJ2-1; DNA: TGCAGTGCTACCACGACTAGCTTTGGGGGTGAGCAGTTCTTC; CDR3: CSATTTSFGGEQFF
size: once; D: TRBD2; V: TRBV20-1; J: TRBJ2-3; DNA: TGCAGTGCCCACGGACTAGCGGGAGGGGGGAGCACAGATACGCAGTATTTT; CDR3: CSAHGLAGGGSTDTQYF
size: .; D: TRBD1; V: TRBV6-2/TRBV6-3; J: TRBJ2-5; DNA: TGTGCCAGCAGTTTTTCGCAGGGGGCCTGGGAGACCCAGTACTTC; CDR3: CASSFSQGAWETQYF
size: .; D: .; V: TRBV28; J: TRBJ2-7; DNA: TGTGCCAGCAGTTGGACCGGGACTCTAACCTACGAGCAGTACTTC; CDR3: CASSWTGTLTYEQYF
size: few; D: TRBD1; V: TRBV2; J: TRBJ2-7; DNA: TGTGCCAGCAGTGAAAACAGGGGTGGGCTTGGAGCCATCGAGCAGTACTTC; CDR3: CASSENRGGLGAIEQYF
size: few; D: .; V: TRBV4-1; J: TRBJ2-7; DNA: TGCGCCAGCAGCTTTGGGACTTTGCCGACCTACGAGCAGTACTTC; CDR3: CASSFGTLPTYEQYF
size: .; D: .; V: TRBV29-1; J: TRBJ2-3; DNA: TGCAGCGTGGGTAACGGGGTTCTCAACACAGATACGCAGTATTTT; CDR3: CSVGNGVLNTDTQYF
size: .; D: TRBD2; V: TRBV10-3; J: TRBJ2-3; DNA: TGTGCCATCAGTATAGGACTAGCGGTCACAGATACACAGTATTTT; CDR3: CAISIGLAVTDTQYF
size: few; D: .; V: TRBV6-6; J: TRBJ1-2; DNA: TGTGCCAGCACCTCTAGTACAGGCATCTATGGCTACACCTTC; CDR3: CASTSSTGIYGYTF